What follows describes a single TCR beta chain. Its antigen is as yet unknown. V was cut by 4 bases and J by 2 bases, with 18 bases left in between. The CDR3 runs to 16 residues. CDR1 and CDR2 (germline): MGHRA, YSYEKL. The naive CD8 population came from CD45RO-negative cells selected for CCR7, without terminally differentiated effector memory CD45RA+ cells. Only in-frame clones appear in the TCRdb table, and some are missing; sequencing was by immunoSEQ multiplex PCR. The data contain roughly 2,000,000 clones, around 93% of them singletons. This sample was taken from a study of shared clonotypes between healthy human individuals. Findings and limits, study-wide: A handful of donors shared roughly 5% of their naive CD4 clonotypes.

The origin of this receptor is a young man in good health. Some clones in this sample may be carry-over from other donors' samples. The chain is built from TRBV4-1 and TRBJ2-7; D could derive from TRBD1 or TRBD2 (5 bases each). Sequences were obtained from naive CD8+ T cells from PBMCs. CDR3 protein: CASSRLLRDGTYEQYF. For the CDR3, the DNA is TGCGCCAGCAGCCGCCTACTCCGGGACGGGACCTACGAGCAGTACTTC.